This note documents a single TCR beta chain sequence. CDR3 length equals 14 residues. Between the trimmed V and J ends, which lost 1 base and 5 bases, there was a span of 8 bases. Germline V gene lookup returns CDR1 MGHDK and CDR2 SYGVNS. This table comes from immunoSEQ multiplex PCR, and its TCRdb copy is limited to in-frame clones, with some not included. The repertoire holds over 70,000 clones, with around 92% as singletons. This sample is drawn from a study of T cell changes during pregnancy in multiple sclerosis. Sequencing used peripheral blood, obtained in the third trimester of pregnancy. V gene TRBV25-1 combines with J gene TRBJ1-4, with D perhaps matching TRBD1 (6 bases). This receptor was taken from a female donor with multiple sclerosis, enrolled in a pregnancy study. The CDR3 reads CASSEWGPNEKLFF. DNA for the CDR3: TGTGCCAGCAGTGAATGGGGGCCAAATGAAAAACTGTTTTTT.